Below are 19 T cell receptor beta chains sequenced from a single sample in a study of T cell responses to AZD1222 COVID-19 vaccine. Produced via immunoSEQ multiplex PCR; TCRdb's table is partial and in-frame only. The sample includes 120,000 or so clones, roughly 90% of them seen just once. This material consisted of peripheral blood, taken on day 0 of AZD1222 vaccination. The receptors come from an adult in good health.

The chain couples TRBV6-5 to TRBJ1-2; D not certain. Germline V gene lookup returns CDR1 MNHEY and CDR2 SVGAGI. V was clipped by 4 bases and J by 1 base, with 13 bases between them. This CDR3 has 15 residues. For the CDR3, the DNA is TGTGCCAGCAGTTCAACGACACTCTTTAACTATGGCTACACCTTC. This codes for CASSSTTLFNYGYTF.

The chain links TRBV19 to TRBJ2-7; tentatively, D is TRBD2 (6 bases). The V end was cut by 4 bases, the J end by 3 bases, with 13 bases between. CDR3 size: 14 residues. Germline loops: CDR1 LNHDA, CDR2 SQIVND (reference sequence). CDR3 in DNA: TGTGCCAGTAGTACTTATGCGGGAAACTACGAGCAGTACTTC. It is translated as CASSTYAGNYEQYF.

The chain couples TRBV10-3 to TRBJ1-5; no clear D. Germline CDR1 is ENHRY and CDR2 is SYGVKD. CDR3 size: 14 residues. V was trimmed by 3 bases and J by 1 base, leaving 7 bases between them. The CDR3 bases are TGTGCCATCAGTGATGACTGGAGCAATCAGCCCCAGCATTTT. This gives the protein CAISDDWSNQPQHF.

This chain connects TRBV7-9 to TRBJ2-7, with 10 bases fitting TRBD1. Germline values: CDR1 SEHNR, CDR2 FQNEAQ (reference sequence). V shed 1 base, J shed 3 bases, and the junction held 6 bases outside the gene matches. This CDR3 comprises 16 residues. The CDR3 DNA is TGTGCCAGCAGCTTAGGACAGGGGGCTGATCTCTACGAGCAGTACTTC. Its translation: CASSLGQGADLYEQYF.

The chain links TRBV9 to TRBJ2-2; 7 bases fit TRBD1. The CDR3 is made up of 17 amino acids. The germline V gene encodes CDR1 SGDLS and CDR2 YYNGEE. V shed 1 base and J 0 bases; nucleotides not matched to a gene: 6. This CDR3 is CASSVTRGHANTGELFF. CDR3 coding DNA: TGTGCCAGCAGCGTAACAAGGGGGCACGCGAACACCGGGGAGCTGTTTTTT.

The chain is built from TRBV30 and TRBJ2-1; the match to TRBD2 covers 11 bases. This CDR3 has 15 amino acids. V shed 4 bases, J shed 1 base, and the junction held 3 bases outside the gene matches. The germline V gene has CDR1 GTSNPN and CDR2 SVGIG (reference sequence). CDR3 protein: CAWKRLAGSYNEQFF. The CDR3, as DNA: TGTGCCTGGAAAAGACTAGCGGGATCCTACAATGAGCAGTTCTTC.

The V gene is TRBV5-1, the J gene TRBJ2-3, with 13 positions matching TRBD2. This CDR3 comprises 16 residues. J lost 14 bases, V lost 5 bases, and 17 bases had no gene match. Germline values: CDR1 SGHRS, CDR2 YFSETQ. The CDR3 nucleotides are TGCGCCAGCAGAGTTGTCCCGGGACTAGCGGGACCCGAGGGGTATTTT. This encodes CASRVVPGLAGPEGYF. Complete variable domain (other parts from reference TRBV5-1 and TRBJ2-3): KAGVTQTPRYLIKTRGQQVTLSCSPISGHRSVSWYQQTPGQGLQFLFEYFSETQRNKGNFPGRFSGRQFSNSRSEMNVSTLELGDSALYLCASRVVPGLAGPEGYFGPGTRLTVL.

This chain connects TRBV7-9 to TRBJ1-2; D gene uncertain. CDR1 is SEHNR and CDR2 is FQNEAQ in the germline V gene (reference sequence). V lost 5 bases and J 5 bases, leaving 15 bases between the germline ends. The CDR3 consists of 14 residues. The DNA for the CDR3 is TGTGCCAGCAGCCCTTTTCAGGTGTGGTATGGCTACACCTTC. It is translated as CASSPFQVWYGYTF.

The count of this clone is one. The chain has TRBV11-3 and TRBJ1-2; D not resolved. Germline CDR1 is SGHNT and CDR2 is YENEEA. The CDR3 has 13 residues. The V gene lost 2 bases and the J gene lost 3 bases, with 7 bases spanning the gap. The CDR3 nucleotides read TGTGCCAGCAGCTTAATCACTGACTATGGCTACACCTTC. Protein product: CASSLITDYGYTF. The variable domain in full, with the rest retrieved from reference TRBV11-3 and TRBJ1-2, is EAGVVQSPRYKIIEKKQPVAFWCNPISGHNTLYWYLQNLGQGPELLIRYENEEAVDDSQLPKDRFSAERLKGVDSTLKIQPAELGDSAVYLCASSLITDYGYTFGSGTRLTVV.

This clone was counted between two and nine times. The rearrangement uses TRBV10-2 and TRBJ2-7, with no clear D. Germline CDR1 WSHSY, CDR2 SAAADI. This CDR3 spans 14 amino acids. Trimming shortened V by 8 bases and J by 5 bases, and 19 bases separated the two germline ends. The CDR3 protein is CASRISGPWDEQYF. As DNA, the CDR3 is TGCGCCAGCCGAATATCCGGGCCATGGGACGAGCAGTACTTC.

This clone was detected only once. An end of the junction does not agree with germline; a read error may underlie this. This chain uses TRBV4-3 with TRBJ2-5, with 7 bases matching TRBD2. The germline CDR1 and CDR2 sequences are LGHNA and YSLEER. The CDR3 length is 13 residues. This chain's CDR3 is CASSGGDQETQYF. CDR3 DNA sequence: TGCGCCAGCAGCGGGGGGGACCAGGAGACCCAGTACTTC.

This chain joins TRBV19 and TRBJ2-2; the D is unclear. The germline V gene has CDR1 LNHDA and CDR2 SQIVND (reference sequence). CDR3 length: 12 amino acids. V dropped 1 base and J dropped 6 bases, with 3 bases sitting between them. CDR3 amino acids: CASSIVPGELFF. DNA for the CDR3: TGTGCCAGTAGTATAGTCCCCGGGGAGCTGTTTTTT.

The chain links TRBV10-1 to TRBJ2-1; possibly TRBD2 for D (5 bases). CDR1 WNHNN and CDR2 SYGVQD come from the germline V gene (reference sequence). The CDR3 extends over 15 amino acids. The V gene lost 2 bases and the J gene lost 9 bases, with 17 bases spanning the gap. The CDR3 reads CASSETYYGNTEQFF. Here the CDR3 DNA reads TGCGCCAGCAGTGAGACCTATTACGGGAATACTGAGCAGTTCTTC.

The J gene is TRBJ2-7, the V gene TRBV19; D may be TRBD2 (6 bases). The CDR3 has 13 amino acids. Germline assignment: CDR1 LNHDA and CDR2 SQIVND (reference sequence). V gave up 7 bases and J gave up 7 bases, with 17 bases separating them. The DNA for the CDR3 is TGTGCCAGTACCTCCTGGGGGACTGGGGAGCAGTACTTC. Translating gives CASTSWGTGEQYF. Drawing the rest from reference TRBV19 and TRBJ2-7, the complete variable domain is DGGITQSPKYLFRKEGQNVTLSCEQNLNHDAMYWYRQDPGQGLRLIYYSQIVNDFQKGDIAEGYSVSREKKESFPLTVTSAQKNPTAFYLCASTSWGTGEQYFGPGTRLTVT.

CDR3: CASSGTSGASYSASTDTQYF. The DNA of the CDR3 is TGTGCCAGCAGCGGTACTAGCGGCGCCTCCTACTCGGCTAGCACAGATACGCAGTATTTT. The V call is TRBV5-4, the J call TRBJ2-3; TRBD2 agrees at 8 bases. CDR3 length: 20 amino acids. V lost 4 bases, J lost 0 bases, and 19 bases stayed unmatched. Germline V CDR1 and CDR2: SGHNT, YYREEE (reference sequence).

V usage is TRBV5-1 and J usage is TRBJ2-3; D may be TRBD1 or TRBD2 (5 bases each). The CDR3 spans 12 residues. The germline gives CDR1 SGHRS, CDR2 YFSETQ. Trimming removed 5 bases from V and 9 bases from J, with 13 bases in between. This chain's CDR3 is CASRGASQTQYF. The DNA for the CDR3 is TGCGCCAGCAGAGGGGCTAGCCAGACGCAGTATTTT.

The chain has TRBV19 and TRBJ1-5; no definite D call. V was pared by 3 bases and J by 9 bases, with 21 bases between. The germline V gene has CDR1 LNHDA and CDR2 SQIVND (reference sequence). The CDR3 sequence is 16 residues long. CDR3 DNA: TGTGCCAGTAGTATCATGGGGTCATCTACCCAACTGCCCCAGCATTTT. Protein sequence: CASSIMGSSTQLPQHF.

The genes are TRBV7-9 and TRBJ2-7, with 8 bases aligning to TRBD1. V dropped 6 bases and J dropped 2; count of bases not matched to a gene: 9. This CDR3 region has 15 residues. From germline, CDR1 is SEHNR and CDR2 FQNEAQ (reference sequence). The CDR3 DNA sequence: TGTGCCAGCAGGACCGGGACAGGCAACACCTACGAGCAGTACTTC. Protein: CASRTGTGNTYEQYF.

This chain joins TRBV19 and TRBJ1-1; D is unclear. V was shortened by 7 bases and J by 4 bases, with 16 bases between the two germline ends. The CDR3 length is 14 residues. CDR1 and CDR2 (germline): LNHDA, SQIVND (reference sequence). The CDR3 bases are TGTGCCAGTAAGGGCAGAGGGAGCGGCACTGAAGCTTTCTTT. Protein sequence: CASKGRGSGTEAFF.